This T cell receptor beta chain was recovered during a study of shared clonotypes between healthy human individuals. Study-wide background: Donors had three CD4 naive, three CD4 memory, two CD8 naive and one CD8 memory plate apiece. Whole-study results and caveats: Clonotype sharing across several donors was observed for roughly 5% of naive CD4 clonotypes.

Both subsets, CD45RA+ naive and CD45RA-negative memory, were split from the CD4+ cells. Method: immunoSEQ multiplex PCR; TCRdb's copy keeps in-frame clones and lacks some. The sample includes 2,500,000 or so clones, roughly 93% of them seen just once. The germline gives CDR1 SGHAT, CDR2 FQNNGV. Trimming took off 3 bases at V and 0 bases at J, with 7 bases between the two ends. The CDR3 length is 14 residues. To note about this clone: Its antigen is not known.

The genes are TRBV11-2 and TRBJ2-3, with D unclear. This TCR was recovered from a man younger than 35 in good health. Some clones in this sample may be carry-over from other donors' samples. Sequencing was carried out using naive CD4+ T cells from PBMCs. Indicated subset: CD45RA+ positively selected. The CDR3 nucleotides are TGTGCCAGCAGCTTGACGGATAGCACAGATACGCAGTATTTT. Translated, it gives CASSLTDSTDTQYF. Together with reference TRBV11-2 and TRBJ2-3, the CDR3 gives the full variable domain: EAGVAQSPRYKIIEKRQSVAFWCNPISGHATLYWYQQILGQGPKLLIQFQNNGVVDDSQLPKDRFSAERLKGVDSTLKIQPAKLEDSAVYLCASSLTDSTDTQYFGPGTRLTVL.